This T cell receptor (beta chain) was recorded in a study of T cell responses to AZD1222 COVID-19 vaccine. Germline V gives CDR1 KGHSH, CDR2 LQKENI. Trimming took 0 bases from V and 8 from J, leaving 16 bases between them. CDR3 length equals 15 residues. Repertoires were generated with immunoSEQ multiplex PCR, while TCRdb's copy carries only in-frame clones and drops some. Here the sample spans some 150,000 clones, roughly 90% being singletons. About this clone itself: What it recognizes is unknown.

General study findings and limits: With two AZD1222 doses given, Spike-specific TCR breadth and depth both rose. Unmutated variant regions reportedly attract nearly half of all spike-specific TCRs. There were repertoire samples only from the period after the peak T cell response.

The chain carries TRBV18 and TRBJ1-1; D is perhaps TRBD1 (6 bases). This clonotype was obtained from an adult in good health. The starting material was peripheral blood, obtained on day 0 of AZD1222 vaccination. CDR3 nucleotides: TGTGCCAGCTCACCACCGAGCAGGGGAGATACCGAAGCTTTCTTT. Translation: CASSPPSRGDTEAFF.